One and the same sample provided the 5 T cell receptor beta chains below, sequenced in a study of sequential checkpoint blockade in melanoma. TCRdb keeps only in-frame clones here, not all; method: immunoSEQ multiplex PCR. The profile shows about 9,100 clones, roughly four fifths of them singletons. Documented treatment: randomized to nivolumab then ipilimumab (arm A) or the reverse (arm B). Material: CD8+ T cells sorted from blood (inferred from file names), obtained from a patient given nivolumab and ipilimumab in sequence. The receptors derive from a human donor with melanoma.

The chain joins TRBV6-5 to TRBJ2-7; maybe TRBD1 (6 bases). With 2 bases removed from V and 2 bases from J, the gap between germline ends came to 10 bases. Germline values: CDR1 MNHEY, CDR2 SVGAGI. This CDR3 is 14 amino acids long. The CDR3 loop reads CASSYGAGAYEQYF. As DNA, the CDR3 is TGTGCCAGCAGTTACGGCGCAGGGGCCTACGAGCAGTACTTC.

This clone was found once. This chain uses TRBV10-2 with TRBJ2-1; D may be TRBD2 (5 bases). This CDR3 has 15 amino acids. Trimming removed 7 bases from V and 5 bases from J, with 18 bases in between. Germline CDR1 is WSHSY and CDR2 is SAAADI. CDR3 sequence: CASTVEKRPHNEQFF. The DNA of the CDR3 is TGCGCCAGCACCGTCGAGAAGCGGCCACACAATGAGCAGTTCTTC.

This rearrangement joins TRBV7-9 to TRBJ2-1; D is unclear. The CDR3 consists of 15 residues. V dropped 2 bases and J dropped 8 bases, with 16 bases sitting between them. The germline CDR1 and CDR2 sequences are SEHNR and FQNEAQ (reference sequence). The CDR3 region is CASSLSLVSLDEQFF. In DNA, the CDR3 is TGTGCCAGCAGCTTAAGCCTAGTGTCCTTGGATGAGCAGTTCTTC. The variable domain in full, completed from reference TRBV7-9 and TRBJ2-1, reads DTGVSQNPRHKITKRGQNVTFRCDPISEHNRLYWYRQTLGQGPEFLTYFQNEAQLEKSRLLSDRFSAERPKGSFSTLEIQRTEQGDSAMYLCASSLSLVSLDEQFFGPGTRLTVL.

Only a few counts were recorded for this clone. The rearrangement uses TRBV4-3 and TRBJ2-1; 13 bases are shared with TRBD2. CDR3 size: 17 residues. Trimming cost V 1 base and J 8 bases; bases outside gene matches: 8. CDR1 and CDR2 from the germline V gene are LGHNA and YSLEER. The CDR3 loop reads CASSQGTSGSRGDEQFF. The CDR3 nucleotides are TGCGCCAGCAGCCAAGGGACTAGCGGGAGCCGAGGGGATGAGCAGTTCTTC.

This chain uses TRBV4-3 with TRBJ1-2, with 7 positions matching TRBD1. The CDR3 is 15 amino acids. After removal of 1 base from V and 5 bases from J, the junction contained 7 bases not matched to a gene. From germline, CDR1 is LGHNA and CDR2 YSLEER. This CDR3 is CASSQVLQGGYGYTF. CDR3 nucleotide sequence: TGCGCCAGCAGCCAAGTCCTCCAGGGGGGATATGGCTACACCTTC.